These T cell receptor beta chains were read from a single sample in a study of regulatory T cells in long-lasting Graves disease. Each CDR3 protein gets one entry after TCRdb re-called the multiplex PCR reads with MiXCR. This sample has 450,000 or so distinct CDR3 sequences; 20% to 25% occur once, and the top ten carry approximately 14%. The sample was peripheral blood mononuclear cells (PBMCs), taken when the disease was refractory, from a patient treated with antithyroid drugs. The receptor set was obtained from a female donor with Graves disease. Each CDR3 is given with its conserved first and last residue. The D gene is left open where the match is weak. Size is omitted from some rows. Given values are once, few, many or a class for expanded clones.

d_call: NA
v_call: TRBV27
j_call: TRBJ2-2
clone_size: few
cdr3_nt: TGTGCCAGCAGTTTATCCTTACAGGGCGCGAACACCGGGGAGCTGTTTTTT
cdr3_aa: CASSLSLQGANTGELFF

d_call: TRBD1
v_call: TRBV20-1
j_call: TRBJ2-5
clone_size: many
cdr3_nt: TGCAGTGCCCTTGGGACAGGGGGATCAGAGACCCAGTACTTC
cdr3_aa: CSALGTGGSETQYF

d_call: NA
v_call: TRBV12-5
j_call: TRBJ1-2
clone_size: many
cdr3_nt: TGTGCTAGTGGTCCCCCTGACAGGTTGAATGGCTACACCTTC
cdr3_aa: CASGPPDRLNGYTF

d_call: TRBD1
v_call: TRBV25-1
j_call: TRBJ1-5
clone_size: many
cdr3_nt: TGTGCCAGCAGACAGGGGGCCGATCAGCCCCAGCATTTT
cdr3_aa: CASRQGADQPQHF

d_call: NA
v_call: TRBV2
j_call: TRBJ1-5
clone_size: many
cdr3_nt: TGTGCCAGCACTCCTGGAGGTTACAAAGCCCAGCCCCAGCATTTT
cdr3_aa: CASTPGGYKAQPQHF

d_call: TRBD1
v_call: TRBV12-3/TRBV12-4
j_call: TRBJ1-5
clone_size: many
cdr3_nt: TGTGCCAGCAGTTGGGGATCCGGGACAGGGGACCAGCCCCAGCATTTT
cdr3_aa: CASSWGSGTGDQPQHF

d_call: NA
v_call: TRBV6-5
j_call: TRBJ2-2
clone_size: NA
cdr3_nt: TGTGCCAGCAGTTATCTTCGGAGCACCGGGGAGCTGTTTTTT
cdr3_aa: CASSYLRSTGELFF

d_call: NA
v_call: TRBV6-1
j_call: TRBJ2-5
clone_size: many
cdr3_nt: TGTGCCAGCAGTCGGGACACCCAGTACCAAGAGACCCAGTACTTC
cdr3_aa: CASSRDTQYQETQYF

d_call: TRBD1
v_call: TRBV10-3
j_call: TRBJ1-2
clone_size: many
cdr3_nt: TGTGCCATCAGTGGATCCCCGAGACAGGGGGCGCTTTTCTATGGCTACACCTTC
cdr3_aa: CAISGSPRQGALFYGYTF

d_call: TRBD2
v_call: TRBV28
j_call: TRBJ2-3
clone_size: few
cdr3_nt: TGTGCCAGCAGCGGTCTTGCGGGGGGGATTGATACGCAGTATTTT
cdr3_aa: CASSGLAGGIDTQYF

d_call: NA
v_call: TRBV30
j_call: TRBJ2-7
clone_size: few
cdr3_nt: TGTGCCTGTGCAGCTAACTCCTACGAGCAGTACTTC
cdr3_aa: CACAANSYEQYF

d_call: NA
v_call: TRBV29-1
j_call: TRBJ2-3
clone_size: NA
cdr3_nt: TGCAGTGCCAGTCTACTTCATGGCACAGATACGCAGTATTTT
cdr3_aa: CSASLLHGTDTQYF

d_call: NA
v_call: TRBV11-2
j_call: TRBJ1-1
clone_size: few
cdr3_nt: TGTGCCAGCAGCTTAAATTTCGCCAGGACCGAAGGTTTCTTT
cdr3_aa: CASSLNFARTEGFF

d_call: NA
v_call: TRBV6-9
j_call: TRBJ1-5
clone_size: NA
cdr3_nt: TGTGCCAGCAGTTACCACGGGCTCTCCTTGAGGCCCCAGCATTTT
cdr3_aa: CASSYHGLSLRPQHF

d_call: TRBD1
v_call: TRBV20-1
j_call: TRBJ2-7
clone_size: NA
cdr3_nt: TGCAGTGCTATGCACCGGGACAGGGGTTCCGAGCAGTACTTC
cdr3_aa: CSAMHRDRGSEQYF

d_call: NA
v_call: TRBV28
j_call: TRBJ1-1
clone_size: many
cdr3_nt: TGTGCCAGCAGTTTATGGGGACGTCAATTCACTGAAGCTTTCTTT
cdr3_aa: CASSLWGRQFTEAFF

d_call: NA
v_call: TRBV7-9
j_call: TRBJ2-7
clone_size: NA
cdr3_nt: TGTGCCAGCAGCTCCCGGGGAGCCTACGAGCAGTACTTC
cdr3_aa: CASSSRGAYEQYF

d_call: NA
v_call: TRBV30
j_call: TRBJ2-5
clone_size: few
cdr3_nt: TGTGCCTGGAGTGCCCGGTTACAAGAGACCCAGTACTTC
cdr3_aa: CAWSARLQETQYF

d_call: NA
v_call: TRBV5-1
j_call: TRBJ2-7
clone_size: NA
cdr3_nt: TGCGCCAGCAGCTTGGCGATGGGGGGCTCCTACGAGCAGTACTTC
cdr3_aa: CASSLAMGGSYEQYF

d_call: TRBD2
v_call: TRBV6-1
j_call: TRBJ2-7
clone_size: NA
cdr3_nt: TGTGCCAGCAGACTAGCGGGAGTTCCCTACGAGCAGTACTTC
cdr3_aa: CASRLAGVPYEQYF

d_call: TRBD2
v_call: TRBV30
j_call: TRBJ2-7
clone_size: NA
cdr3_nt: TGTGCCTGGAACGGAGCGGGAGCGCCCGAGCAGTACTTC
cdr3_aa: CAWNGAGAPEQYF

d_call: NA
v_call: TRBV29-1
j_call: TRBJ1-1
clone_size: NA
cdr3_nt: TGCAGCGTTTCCCCCCGTGGGACGAACACTGAAGCTTTCTTT
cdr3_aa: CSVSPRGTNTEAFF

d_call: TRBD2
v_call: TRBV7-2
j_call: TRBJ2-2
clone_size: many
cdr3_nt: TGTGCCAGCAGCTTAGGAAGCGGGATAAACACCGGGGAGCTGTTTTTT
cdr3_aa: CASSLGSGINTGELFF

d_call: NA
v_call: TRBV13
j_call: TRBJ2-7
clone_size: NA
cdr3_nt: TGTGCCAGCAGCTCCCGTATCTACGAGCAGTACTTC
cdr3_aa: CASSSRIYEQYF

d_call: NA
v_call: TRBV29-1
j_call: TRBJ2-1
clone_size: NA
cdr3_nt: TGCAGCGTTAAGAGGGTCTGGGATGAGCAGTTCTTC
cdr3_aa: CSVKRVWDEQFF

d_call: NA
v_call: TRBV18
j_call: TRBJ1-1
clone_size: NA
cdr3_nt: TGTGCCAGCTCGACGAGGGGGGTTAGGGTGAACACTGAAGCTTTCTTT
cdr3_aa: CASSTRGVRVNTEAFF

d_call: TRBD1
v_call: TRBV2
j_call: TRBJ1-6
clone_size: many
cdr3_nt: TGTGCCAGCAAGGGGGCGGGGGTTAATTCACCCCTCCACTTT
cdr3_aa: CASKGAGVNSPLHF

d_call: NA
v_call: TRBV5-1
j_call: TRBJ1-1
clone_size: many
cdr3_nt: TGCGCCAGCACCCTGGAAGGACGGGCTTTCTTT
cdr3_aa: CASTLEGRAFF

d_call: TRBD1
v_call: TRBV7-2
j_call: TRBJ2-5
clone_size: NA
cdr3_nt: TGTGCCAGCAGCGTAGATGTCAGGGGGCCACGAGGGACCCAGTACTTC
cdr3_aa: CASSVDVRGPRGTQYF

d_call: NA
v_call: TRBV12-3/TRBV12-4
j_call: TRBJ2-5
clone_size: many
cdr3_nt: TGTGCCAGCAGACTACAACAGGGAGAGACCCAGTACTTC
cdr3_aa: CASRLQQGETQYF

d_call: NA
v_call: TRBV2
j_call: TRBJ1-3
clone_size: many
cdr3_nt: TGTGCCAGCAGTGAAAACGTACGAAACACCATATATTTT
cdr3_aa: CASSENVRNTIYF

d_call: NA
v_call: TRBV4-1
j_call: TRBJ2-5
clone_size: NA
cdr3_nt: TGCGCCAGCAGCCAAGCCCGTGTGGAGACCCAGTACTTC
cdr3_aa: CASSQARVETQYF

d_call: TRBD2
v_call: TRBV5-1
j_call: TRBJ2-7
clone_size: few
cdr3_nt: TGCGCCAGCAGCCAGACTAGCGGGGGAGGTGGCGAGCAGTACTTC
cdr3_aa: CASSQTSGGGGEQYF

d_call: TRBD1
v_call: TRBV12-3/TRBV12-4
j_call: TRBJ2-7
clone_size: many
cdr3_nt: TGTGCCAGCAGTTTAGGCCGACAGGGATCCGAGCAGTACTTC
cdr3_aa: CASSLGRQGSEQYF

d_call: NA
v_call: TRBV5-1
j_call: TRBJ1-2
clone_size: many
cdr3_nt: TGCGCCAGCAGCTTGGCCGGGGGGACGTATGGCTACACCTTC
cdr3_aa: CASSLAGGTYGYTF

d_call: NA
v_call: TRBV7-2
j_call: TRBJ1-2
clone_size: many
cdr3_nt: TGTGCCACCCAGGCAGGCTATGGCTACACCTTC
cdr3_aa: CATQAGYGYTF

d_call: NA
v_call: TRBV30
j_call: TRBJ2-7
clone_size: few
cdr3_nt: TGTGCCTACCTGCGGGAACCCCCCCCCAACGAGCAGTACTTC
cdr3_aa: CAYLREPPPNEQYF